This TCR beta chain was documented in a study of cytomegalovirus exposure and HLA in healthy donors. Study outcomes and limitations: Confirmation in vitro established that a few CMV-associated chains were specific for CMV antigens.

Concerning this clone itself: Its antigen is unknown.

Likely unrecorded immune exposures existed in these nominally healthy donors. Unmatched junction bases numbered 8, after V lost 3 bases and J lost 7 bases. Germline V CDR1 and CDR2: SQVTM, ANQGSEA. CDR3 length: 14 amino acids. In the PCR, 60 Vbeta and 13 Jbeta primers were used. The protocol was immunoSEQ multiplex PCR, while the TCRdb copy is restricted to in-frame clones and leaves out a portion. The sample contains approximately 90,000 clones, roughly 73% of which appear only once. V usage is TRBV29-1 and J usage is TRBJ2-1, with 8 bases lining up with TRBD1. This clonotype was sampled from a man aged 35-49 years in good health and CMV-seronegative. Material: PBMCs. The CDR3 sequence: CSVDLQGAGNEQFF. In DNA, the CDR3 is TGCAGCGTTGATCTGCAGGGGGCGGGGAATGAGCAGTTCTTC.